The TCR beta chain under discussion was sequenced for a study of tumor-infiltrating lymphocytes in primary liver carcinoma. Out of unsorted whole blood came the blood RNA, and germline DNA was extracted as well. As regards this clonotype: A junction boundary mismatches the germline segment, possibly from a read error.

Constant-region priming of around 500 ng total RNA yielded TCR beta cDNA. Libraries of TCR beta came from three nested multiplex PCR rounds with slightly modified ARM-PCR. A C-beta reverse primer was combined with TRBV1-TRBV30 forward primers in the first two PCR rounds, and each round had roughly 11 cycles. TCRdb fed the multiplex PCR reads into MiXCR, producing one record per CDR3 protein. The profile covers 150,000 to 200,000 distinct CDR3 sequences, with approximately 64% appearing a single time and approximately 6.6% taken by the ten largest. Germline V gives CDR1 SGHAT, CDR2 FQNNGV. The CDR3 totals 13 residues.

This clonotype was sampled from an older woman with primary liver carcinoma and hepatitis B virus infection. The rearrangement uses TRBV11-2 and TRBJ2-5, with a tentative D call TRBD2 (5 bases). The source material was peripheral blood. CDR3 loop: CASGTPYQETQYF. Written as DNA, the CDR3 is TGCGCCAGCGGCACCCCGTACCAAGAGACCCAGTACTTC.